This T cell receptor beta chain was found in a study of T cell responses to AZD1222 COVID-19 vaccine. About the study: Samples with a second dose at about 4 or about 12 weeks were pooled together.

This CDR3 is built from 16 residues. The J segment lost 0 bases and the V segment lost 6 bases, leaving 7 bases of the junction unmatched. In germline, CDR1 is LNHDA, CDR2 SQIVND (reference sequence). Method: immunoSEQ multiplex PCR; TCRdb's copy keeps in-frame clones and lacks some. The table lists 130,000 or so clones, around 87% of them singletons. Notes on the study in general: Clonal diversity may have been underestimated in mostly white British donors. Without day 14 samples, only post-peak T cell repertoires were studied. Spike regions recognized by vaccine-associated CD4 TCRs spanned the protein, led by 160-218 and 743-854.

As for this clone: Its antigen is not known.

The specimen comprised peripheral blood, sampled on day 0 of AZD1222 vaccination. The receptor's source is an adult in good health. The rearrangement links TRBV19 to TRBJ2-3; 9 nucleotides line up with TRBD1. The CDR3 loop reads CASRDRGRGSTDTQYF. The CDR3, as DNA: TGTGCCAGTAGGGACAGGGGTCGAGGAAGCACAGATACGCAGTATTTT.